The clone carrying this T cell receptor beta chain was detected once. The V end lost 2 bases, the J end lost 4 bases, and 14 bases lay between the germline ends. The CDR3 consists of 15 residues. The germline V gene encodes CDR1 MGHRA and CDR2 YSYEKL. These data come from a study of OX40 agonist ivuxolimab in advanced cancers. The overall study: The dose-escalation cohort was approximately 81% male, with a mean age of approximately 62 years, ranging about 23 to 79.

The data were produced by immunoSEQ multiplex PCR, yet TCRdb's version contains in-frame clones alone and is incomplete. The sample yields 73,000 or so clones, approximately 85% seen once. This TCR derives from an adult with an advanced solid tumor such as melanoma, head and neck, liver or kidney cancer. The chain employs TRBV4-1 and TRBJ1-2; possibly TRBD1 for D (6 bases). The input for sequencing was CD4+ or CD8+ T cells sorted from blood, taken in a trial of the OX40 agonist ivuxolimab. The CDR3 nucleotides are TGCGCCAGCAGCCAAAACGGACAGACGATCTATGGCTACACCTTC. This sequence encodes CASSQNGQTIYGYTF.